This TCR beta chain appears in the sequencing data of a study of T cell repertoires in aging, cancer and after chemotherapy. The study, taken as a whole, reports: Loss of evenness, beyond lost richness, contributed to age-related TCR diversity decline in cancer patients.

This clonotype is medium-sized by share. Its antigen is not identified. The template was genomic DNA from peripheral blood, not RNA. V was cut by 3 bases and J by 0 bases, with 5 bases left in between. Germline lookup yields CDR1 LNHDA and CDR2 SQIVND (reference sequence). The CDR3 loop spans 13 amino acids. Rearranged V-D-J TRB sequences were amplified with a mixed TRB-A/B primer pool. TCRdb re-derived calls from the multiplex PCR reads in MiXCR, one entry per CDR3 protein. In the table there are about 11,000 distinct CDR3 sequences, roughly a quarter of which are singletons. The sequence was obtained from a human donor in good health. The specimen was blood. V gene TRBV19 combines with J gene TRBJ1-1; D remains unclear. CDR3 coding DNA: TGTGCCAGTAGTATTGGAATGAACACTGAAGCTTTCTTT. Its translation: CASSIGMNTEAFF. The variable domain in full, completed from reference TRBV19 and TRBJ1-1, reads DGGITQSPKYLFRKEGQNVTLSCEQNLNHDAMYWYRQDPGQGLRLIYYSQIVNDFQKGDIAEGYSVSREKKESFPLTVTSAQKNPTAFYLCASSIGMNTEAFFGQGTRLTVV.